Following are 6 T cell receptor beta chains from one sample sequenced in a study of T cell clones after liver transplantation. The data were produced by immunoSEQ multiplex PCR, yet TCRdb's version contains in-frame clones alone and is incomplete. The table includes fewer than 50,000 clones, around 84% detected once. The material was CD4+ T cells from blood, obtained 24 months after liver transplant. Every receptor here comes from a human patient who received a liver transplant. Part of the T cell pool may stem from the graft donor.

With regard to this clone: Other DNA sequences of this sample code for an identical CDR3. The chain uses TRBV18 and TRBJ1-1; TRBD1 agrees at 7 bases. There are 13 residues in the CDR3. The junction had 1 base not matched to a gene; V was cut back by 4 bases and J by 2 bases. Germline V gene sequence: CDR1 KGHSH, CDR2 LQKENI. The CDR3, as DNA: TGTGCCAGCTCACAGGGGGCCAACACTGAAGCTTTCTTT. This translates into CASSQGANTEAFF.

This clone was seen more than once but under ten times. CDR3 region: CASSVAGTGNSNQPQHF. The CDR3 bases are TGTGCCAGCAGCGTAGCTGGAACAGGGAATAGCAATCAGCCCCAGCATTTT. The V call is TRBV9, the J call TRBJ1-5; D may be TRBD1 (6 bases). The CDR3 runs 17 residues. The germline gives CDR1 SGDLS, CDR2 YYNGEE. V gave up 0 bases and J gave up 0 bases, with 13 bases separating them.

The gene calls are TRBV5-1 and TRBJ2-3; TRBD2 matches 7 bases. The CDR3 spans 19 residues. The ends lost 4 bases at V and 3 bases at J; junction bases unmatched: 20. Germline CDR1 SGHRS, CDR2 YFSETQ. The CDR3 loop reads CASSPLVSSGGLGTDTQYF. The CDR3 nucleotides are TGCGCCAGCAGCCCTTTAGTGTCTAGCGGAGGCCTGGGGACAGATACGCAGTATTTT.

V is TRBV19 and J is TRBJ1-3; maybe TRBD1 (5 bases). Germline loops: CDR1 LNHDA, CDR2 SQIVND (reference sequence). The CDR3 runs 12 residues. V shed 6 bases and J shed 3 bases, with 6 bases lying between them. As DNA, the CDR3 is TGTGCCAGTAGACAGGTTGGAAACACCATATATTTT. Encoded protein: CASRQVGNTIYF.

The chain is built from TRBV30 and TRBJ2-4; the D gene could be TRBD1 or TRBD2 (5 bases each). This CDR3 comprises 15 residues. From germline, CDR1 is GTSNPN and CDR2 SVGIG (reference sequence). V gave up 0 bases and J gave up 9 bases, with 18 bases separating them. The CDR3: CAWSVDRRARGIQYF. CDR3 DNA sequence: TGTGCCTGGAGTGTAGACCGGCGGGCGAGGGGCATTCAGTACTTC.

The chain employs TRBV28 and TRBJ2-7, with no clear D. This CDR3 is built from 15 residues. V dropped 6 bases and J dropped 5 bases, with 20 bases sitting between them. Germline V gives CDR1 MDHEN, CDR2 SYDVKM. In DNA form, the CDR3 reads TGTGCCAGCAGCCCCGGAAGGGCTGGGGTGAACGAGCAGTACTTC. It encodes CASSPGRAGVNEQYF.